This T cell receptor beta chain was observed in a study of T cells in Graves' hyperthyroidism and ophthalmopathy. It was RNA transcripts that yielded the amplified TCR beta CDR3 regions. First-round RT-PCR of the TCR CDR3 relied on the HTBI primer set. TCRdb used MiXCR to reprocess the multiplex PCR reads, holding one entry per CDR3 protein. The sample lists 530,000 or so distinct CDR3 sequences, 17% occurring once. From germline, CDR1 is LGHDT and CDR2 YNNKEL (reference sequence). The CDR3 sequence is 14 residues long. Trimming removed 5 bases at V and 8 bases at J, with 18 bases between. Sequenced material: blood. The source of this sequence is a woman in her late teens or twenties with Graves' ophthalmopathy. V gene TRBV3-1 combines with J gene TRBJ1-2; D uncertain. The CDR3 loop is CASSDDDYLRGYTF. In DNA, the CDR3 is TGTGCCAGCAGCGACGACGACTATCTACGAGGCTACACCTTC.